A selection of T cell receptor beta chains follows, all from one sample in a study of OX40 agonist ivuxolimab in advanced cancers. Using immunoSEQ multiplex PCR, the repertoire was profiled, and TCRdb retains in-frame clones only, with some absent. The table shows tens of thousands of clones, with 89% occurring only once. The material sequenced was CD4+ or CD8+ T cells sorted from blood, taken in a trial of the OX40 agonist ivuxolimab. Receptors originate from an adult with an advanced solid tumor such as melanoma, head and neck, liver or kidney cancer. Both conserved end residues are part of each CDR3. A D gene is named only where the DNA matches it firmly. Part of the rows lack a size; the others show once, few, many or a class for expanded clones.

j_call	clone_size	v_call	d_call	cdr3_nt	cdr3_aa
TRBJ2-1	-	TRBV28	TRBD2	TGTGCCAGCAGTTTAGGCGGGAGCTCCTACAATGAGCAGTTCTTC	CASSLGGSSYNEQFF
TRBJ1-5	once	TRBV28	-	TGTGCCAGCAGCACAGGGAAATATAGCAATCAGCCCCAGCATTTT	CASSTGKYSNQPQHF
TRBJ1-2	-	TRBV7-2	-	TGTGCCAGCAGCTCCAGGGGACTTCAGAACTATGGCTACACCTTC	CASSSRGLQNYGYTF
TRBJ1-4	-	TRBV7-9	-	TGTGCCAGCAGCTTGAGCGGCGGGTATGAAAAACTGTTTTTT	CASSLSGGYEKLFF
TRBJ1-2	-	TRBV27	-	TGTGCCAGCAGTTTAAACGGGGCGCAGTTCTATGGCTACACCTTC	CASSLNGAQFYGYTF
TRBJ1-1	once	TRBV5-4	TRBD1	TGTGCCAGCAGCTTGTTCAAGGGGGCCACTGAAGCTTTCTTT	CASSLFKGATEAFF
TRBJ2-6	once	TRBV19	-	TGTGCCAGTATTAAAATGGGGACTTTCTCTGGGGCCAACGTCCTGACTTTC	CASIKMGTFSGANVLTF
TRBJ1-4	-	TRBV6-1	-	TGTGCCAGCAGTGACTACTCGGACAGTGCCAATGAAAAACTGTTTTTT	CASSDYSDSANEKLFF
TRBJ1-5	-	TRBV15	TRBD1	TGTGCCACCAGCAGAGATAAAAGGCAGGGGGTGGGTCAGCCCCAGCATTTT	CATSRDKRQGVGQPQHF
TRBJ2-5	few	TRBV18	-	TGTGCCACCGGTACGGTGATGGGGGAGACCCAGTACTTC	CATGTVMGETQYF
TRBJ1-1	-	TRBV13	-	TGTGCCAGCAGCCTATGGGTCGGGACACTGAACACTGAAGCTTTCTTT	CASSLWVGTLNTEAFF
TRBJ2-2	-	TRBV5-4	-	TGTGCCAGCACCCCCTTGGACAGAAACACCGGGGAGCTGTTTTTT	CASTPLDRNTGELFF
TRBJ1-3	-	TRBV7-6	-	TGTGCCAGCAGCTACCCGGGCCCCGAGGACAAGGATCCTCACTCTGGAAACACCATATATTTT	CASSYPGPEDKDPHSGNTIYF
TRBJ1-1	once	TRBV5-1	-	TGCGCCAGCAGCTTGGATGGCTTGATGGGCACTGAAGCTTTCTTT	CASSLDGLMGTEAFF
TRBJ2-7	-	TRBV28	TRBD2	TGTGCCAGCAGTCCCCTGAGGGAGGGGCAGTACTTC	CASSPLREGQYF
TRBJ2-3	-	TRBV10-3	TRBD1	TGTGCCACCCTCGCCGGACAGGTGAACACAGATACGCAGTATTTT	CATLAGQVNTDTQYF
TRBJ2-1	-	TRBV7-3	-	TGTGCCAGCAGCCCCCAGGGGACTGTTCCAAATGAGCAGTTCTTC	CASSPQGTVPNEQFF
TRBJ2-1	-	TRBV6-5	-	TGTGCCAGTCTACCTCACTTCGAAGTCGGGCATGAGCAGTTCTTC	CASLPHFEVGHEQFF
TRBJ1-4	once	TRBV6-1	-	TGTGCCAGCAGTGTTGTCAGGGTGTATGAAAAACTGTTTTTT	CASSVVRVYEKLFF
TRBJ2-2	once	TRBV28	-	TGTGCCAATCAGGGAAGCGAGACCGGGGAGCTGTTTTTT	CANQGSETGELFF
TRBJ2-1	-	TRBV19	TRBD1	TGTGCCAGCAGCAGACAGGGTAGCTACAATGAGCAGTTCTTC	CASSRQGSYNEQFF
TRBJ2-7	-	TRBV2	TRBD1	TGTGCCAGCAGGCTTAGAGGGGGACAGGGGGCTAGAGAGCAGTACTTC	CASRLRGGQGAREQYF
TRBJ2-5	once	TRBV5-1	-	TGCGCCAGCAGGCCTGCTGGGCGGGGTTATCAAGAGACCCAGTACTTC	CASRPAGRGYQETQYF
TRBJ2-3	-	TRBV30	-	TGTGCCTGGGGCGGGCCCTCTAGCACAGATACGCAGTATTTT	CAWGGPSSTDTQYF
TRBJ2-5	-	TRBV5-4	TRBD2	TGTGCCAGCAGCTTGGAGACTAGCGGGGCCACCCAGTACTTC	CASSLETSGATQYF
TRBJ1-3	-	TRBV6-5	-	TGTGCCAGCAGCCAGAGAGGGGTAGACACCATATATTTT	CASSQRGVDTIYF
TRBJ2-7	-	TRBV7-9	TRBD1	TGTGCCAGCAGCCAAGGACAGGGCGGCTACGAGCAGTACTTC	CASSQGQGGYEQYF
TRBJ1-1	-	TRBV5-1	-	TGCGCCAGCAGCGAGGTTCCGGGCAAAGCTTTCTTT	CASSEVPGKAFF
TRBJ2-3	-	TRBV5-1	TRBD2	TGCGCCAGCAGCTTGGGGGTGTTGGGACTAGGGAGCACAGATACGCAGTATTTT	CASSLGVLGLGSTDTQYF
TRBJ2-1	-	TRBV11-1	-	TGTGCCAGCCAACCGTCCCCGTATATCGAGAGTTTAGGGGGTGAGCAGTTCTTC	CASQPSPYIESLGGEQFF
TRBJ1-5	-	TRBV6-1	-	TGTGCCAGCAGCGAAGGCTTGTCAGGAATCAATCAGCCCCAGCATTTT	CASSEGLSGINQPQHF
TRBJ2-7	-	TRBV4-2	-	TGTGCCAGCAGCCAAGGATGGACGGGGAGTGGGGGCGAGCAGTACTTC	CASSQGWTGSGGEQYF
TRBJ1-1	-	TRBV12-5	-	TGTGCTAGTGGTCAGGAGGGGGTGAGTACTGAAGCTTTCTTT	CASGQEGVSTEAFF
TRBJ1-3	-	TRBV2	-	TGTGCCAGCAAATGGGGAGGGGGAACTGGAAACACCATATATTTT	CASKWGGGTGNTIYF
TRBJ1-5	-	TRBV18	-	TGTGCCAGCTCACCAAGCCGGGACAATGAACAGCCCCAGCATTTT	CASSPSRDNEQPQHF
TRBJ1-1	-	TRBV7-9	-	TGTGCCAGCAGCTTATGGGGTAACACTGAAGCTTTCTTT	CASSLWGNTEAFF
TRBJ2-3	-	TRBV10-3	-	TGTGCCATCAGTGAAGCGGATACGCAGTATTTT	CAISEADTQYF
TRBJ1-3	-	TRBV30	-	TGTGCCTCTCAGACTGGGAGCTCTGGAAACACCATATATTTT	CASQTGSSGNTIYF